This T cell receptor (beta chain) appears in the sequencing data of a study of blood T cell repertoires in COVID-19. Across the whole study: Specimens from acute and convalescent COVID-19 originated in the United States, Italy and Spain. In each case, the material was cDNA or gDNA derived from T cells, B-cell-depleted T cells, or PBMCs.

Germline lookup yields CDR1 SGHNT and CDR2 YYREEE (reference sequence). V lost 4 bases and J lost 2; bases outside the gene matches: 5. The CDR3 runs to 14 residues. Per the authors' pipeline: Estimation of nucleated cell counts was performed using reference gene primer amplification. Profiled with immunoSEQ multiplex PCR; TCRdb holds only in-frame clones, not every one. For V, J and clone size, that table is used; D and trimming come from the DNA. The table lists 130,000 or so clones, 80% of them singletons. This chain links TRBV5-4 with TRBJ1-2, with 7 bases matching TRBD1. Sequenced: peripheral blood. This TCR came from a human donor in a cohort sampled during active COVID-19. The CDR3 DNA reads as TGTGCCAGCAGCCCGGGACAGATGAACTATGGCTACACCTTC. It is translated as CASSPGQMNYGYTF. Full variable domain (rest looked up from reference TRBV5-4 and TRBJ1-2): ETGVTQSPTHLIKTRGQQVTLRCSSQSGHNTVSWYQQALGQGPQFIFQYYREEENGRGNFPPRFSGLQFPNYSSELNVNALELDDSALYLCASSPGQMNYGYTFGSGTRLTVV.